This entry is about one T cell receptor beta chain. Its target is not known. This record belongs to a study of blood T cells in healthy people across ages. Findings and limits, study-wide: The unsorted PBMCs prevented any conclusive comparison of naive versus antigen-experienced cells.

This CDR3 has 12 residues. Primers used in a second PCR of about 6 to 12 cycles were a sample-barcoded 5' primer and a J-beta primer mix. Each sample yielded at least 3 million CDR3-containing paired-end reads. MiXCR was run by TCRdb on the 5' RACE reads, yielding one entry per CDR3 protein. The sample shows around 800,000 distinct CDR3 sequences, less than 70% of them seen only once. The TCR comes from a man older than 75 in good health. The sequencing sample was made of blood. The chain links TRBV12-3 or TRBV12-4 to TRBJ2-7, with D unclear. The DNA matches TRBJ2-5 better at its end, which makes the J call doubtful. CDR3 loop: CASSQPPETQYF. The CDR3 bases are TGTGCCAGCTCCCAGCCCCCGGAGACCCAGTACTTC.